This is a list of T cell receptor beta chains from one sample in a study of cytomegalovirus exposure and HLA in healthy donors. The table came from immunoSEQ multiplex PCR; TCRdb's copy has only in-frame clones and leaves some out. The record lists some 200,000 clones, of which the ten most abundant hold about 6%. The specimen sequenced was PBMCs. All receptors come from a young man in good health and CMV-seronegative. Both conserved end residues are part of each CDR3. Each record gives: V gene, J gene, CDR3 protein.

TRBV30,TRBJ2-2,CAWSVYGGRRELFF
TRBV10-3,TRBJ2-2,CAISEGDRVSGNTGELFF
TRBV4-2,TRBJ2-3,CASSPAGGPDTQYF
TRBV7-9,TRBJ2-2,CASSLVPSGNTGELFF
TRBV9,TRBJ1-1,CASSFRDRNTEAFF
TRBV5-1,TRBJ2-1,CASSTGLEDNEQFF
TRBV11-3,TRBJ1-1,CASSLVSNTEAFF
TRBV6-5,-,CASSRDYLSSYEQYF
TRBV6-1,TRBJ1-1,CASSDTDSNTEAFF
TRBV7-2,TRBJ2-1,CASSLATSAYNEQFF
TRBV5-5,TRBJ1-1,CASSLVQGRSPEAFF
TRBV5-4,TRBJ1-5,CASSFGGGPQHF
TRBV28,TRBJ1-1,CASSTPGGFLNTEAFF
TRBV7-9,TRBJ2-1,CASSFGRGGPVNEQFF
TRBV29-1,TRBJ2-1,CSVLDGTGVGEQFF
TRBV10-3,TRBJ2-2,CAISEVQGRSAGELFF
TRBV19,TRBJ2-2,CASGAGTGELFF
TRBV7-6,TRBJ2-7,CASSPLAVYEQYF
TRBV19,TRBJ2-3,CASKEDRATDTQYF
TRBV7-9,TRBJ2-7,CASMSGTGGYEQYF
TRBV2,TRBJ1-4,CASNSEGYEKLFF
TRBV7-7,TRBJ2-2,CASSLRTSGRNTGELFF
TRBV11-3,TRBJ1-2,CASSFTGGHYGYTF
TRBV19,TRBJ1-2,CASIPSAGRYGYTF
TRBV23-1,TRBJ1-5,CASSQSPLDSDSNQPQHF
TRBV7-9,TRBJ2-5,CASSLTGGKETQYF
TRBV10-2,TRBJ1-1,CAGAGIGTEAFF
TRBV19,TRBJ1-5,CASSLGAVFDQPQHF
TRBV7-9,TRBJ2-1,CASSFGGLAGYGDEQFF
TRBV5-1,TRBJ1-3,CASSSQVNTGHLSGNTIYF
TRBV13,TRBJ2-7,CASSATGLAGRSQYF
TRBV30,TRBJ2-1,CAWTYGDEQFF
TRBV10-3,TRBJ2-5,CAISEGQIRQETQYF
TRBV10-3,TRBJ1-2,CAISEAGVGTYGYTF
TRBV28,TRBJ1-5,CASSFRQIGQPQHF
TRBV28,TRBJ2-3,CASSLGTSGKTDTQYF
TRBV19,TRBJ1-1,CASRGVLNTEAFF
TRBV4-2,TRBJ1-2,CASSHTLGTGEGYTF
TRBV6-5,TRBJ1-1,CASSYSIGENTEAFF
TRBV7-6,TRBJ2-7,CASSPGEGPSYEQYF
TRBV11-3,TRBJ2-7,CASSFPSGHTYEQYF
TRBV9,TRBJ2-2,CASSVVETPNTGELFF
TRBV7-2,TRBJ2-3,CASRDSSTDTQYF
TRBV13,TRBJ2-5,CASSRSAGGETQYF
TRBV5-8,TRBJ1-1,CASSPVGRTEAFF
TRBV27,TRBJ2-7,CASSLGTPSSYEQYF
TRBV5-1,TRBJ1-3,CASKGQEGNTIYF
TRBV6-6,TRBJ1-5,CASTSTGQGGNQPQHF
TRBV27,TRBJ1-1,CASWGGLNTEAFF
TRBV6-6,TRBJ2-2,CASSLGLAGSGGELFF
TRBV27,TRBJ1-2,CASSQGQTGYGYTF
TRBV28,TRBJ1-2,CASSLGGGTNYGYTF
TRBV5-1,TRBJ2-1,CASRKTGGAENEQFF
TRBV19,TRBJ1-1,CASSGGLHMNTEAFF